This is a list of T cell receptor beta chains from one sample in a study of blood T cells in healthy people across ages. TCRdb re-called the 5' RACE reads through MiXCR, storing one row per CDR3 protein. The sample shows 700,000 to 950,000 distinct CDR3 sequences, roughly 43% of them seen only once. Sequences were obtained from blood. These receptors originate from a woman between 55 and 75 years old in good health. Each CDR3 is given with its conserved first and last residue. The D gene is left open where the match is weak. Not all rows give a size; the values are once, few, many and, for expanded clones, a class.

j_call v_call cdr3_length d_call clone_size cdr3_nt cdr3_aa
TRBJ2-2 TRBV20-1 15 TRBD2 few TGCAGTGCTAGAGCTACTAGCGGGAGCACCGGGGAGCTGTTTTTT CSARATSGSTGELFF
TRBJ2-1 TRBV20-1 14 . . TGCAGTGCTACCGCCGGGACGAAGTACAATGAGCAGTTCTTC CSATAGTKYNEQFF
TRBJ2-2 TRBV12-3/TRBV12-4 16 . . TGTGCCAGCAGGTTGTCGTTAGCATTGTCTCCCGAGGAGCTGTTTTTT CASRLSLALSPEELFF
TRBJ2-5 TRBV20-1 13 . . TGCAGTGCTGGTGGGGGAGGACGCGAGACCCAGTACTTC CSAGGGGRETQYF
TRBJ2-5 TRBV6-6 15 . few TGTGCCAGCAGTTACAATGAGCAGGGGATGGAGACCCAGTACTTC CASSYNEQGMETQYF
TRBJ1-4 TRBV7-9 16 . . TGTGCCAGCAGCGGGTCGGTAGAATCTGCTAATGAAAAACTGTTTTTT CASSGSVESANEKLFF
TRBJ2-6 TRBV20-1 16 . . TGCAGTGCCCAATCCGGAGGGGGGCATGGGGCCAACGTCCTGACTTTC CSAQSGGGHGANVLTF
TRBJ2-7 TRBV20-1 15 TRBD1 . TGCAGTGCTGAGTTGGGGACAGGTGGCTCCTACGAGCAGTACTTC CSAELGTGGSYEQYF
TRBJ2-1 TRBV19 14 TRBD1 few TGTGCCAGTAAGGACAGGGGGAAATACAATGAGCAGTTCTTC CASKDRGKYNEQFF
TRBJ2-7 TRBV5-1 16 . . TGCGCCAGCAGCCCGGCACCGCTTAGCGGCGCCTACGAGCAGTACTTC CASSPAPLSGAYEQYF
TRBJ1-2 TRBV5-1 14 . . TGCGCCAGCAGCTTGGGGGACATTAACTATGGCTACACCTTC CASSLGDINYGYTF
TRBJ1-1 TRBV4-2 13 . . TGTGCCAGCAGCCAAGAGGGGGGGAATGAAGCTTTCTTT CASSQEGGNEAFF
TRBJ1-1 TRBV7-6 15 . few TGTGCCAGCAGCTCCTTCAGGGGAATGAACACTGAAGCTTTCTTT CASSSFRGMNTEAFF
TRBJ2-1 TRBV6-1 15 TRBD2 . TGTGCCAGCAGTGAACAAAGCGGGGGGGCGGTCGAGCAGTTCTTC CASSEQSGGAVEQFF
TRBJ2-1 TRBV9 14 TRBD1 many TGTGCCAGCAGCACGGGACAGGGAGACAATGAGCAGTTCTTC CASSTGQGDNEQFF
TRBJ1-1 TRBV7-9 16 . . TGTGCCAGCAGCCCCGGGGTAGGGACTGTGAACACTGAAGCTTTCTTT CASSPGVGTVNTEAFF
TRBJ2-1 TRBV20-1 14 TRBD2 . TGCAGTGCAGGAGTTAGCGGGAACTACAATGAGCAGTTCTTC CSAGVSGNYNEQFF
TRBJ1-5 TRBV28 13 TRBD1 once TGTGCCGGCAGCGCGGACAGGGGTCAGCCCCAGCATTTT CAGSADRGQPQHF
TRBJ2-5 TRBV12-3/TRBV12-4 11 . . TGTGCCAGCAGTTTACGACTGACCCAGTACTTC CASSLRLTQYF
TRBJ1-2 TRBV4-3 15 TRBD1 many TGCGCCAGCAGCCAAGGCACGACAGGGGGCGGTGGCTACACCTTC CASSQGTTGGGGYTF
TRBJ1-1 TRBV6-1 15 TRBD1 few TGTGCCAGCAGGACCGGACAGGGGGGGCTCACTGAAGCTTTCTTT CASRTGQGGLTEAFF
TRBJ2-1 TRBV20-1 15 TRBD2 . TGCAGTGCGCAAGGGACTAGCGGGGGCGGGGGTGAGCAGTTCTTC CSAQGTSGGGGEQFF
TRBJ1-6 TRBV10-3 15 TRBD1 . TGTGCCATCAGCCCAGGGGGCGCGGATAATTCACCCCTCCACTTT CAISPGGADNSPLHF
TRBJ2-6 TRBV3-1 13 . . TGTGCCACTTCCTCCTCTGGGGCCAACGTCCTGACTTTC CATSSSGANVLTF
TRBJ1-1 TRBV12-5 15 . . TGTGCTAGTGGTTTGGTGGGTCAGACGAACACTGAAGCTTTCTTT CASGLVGQTNTEAFF
TRBJ1-4 TRBV6-5 14 . . TGTGCCAGCAGTTACAACAGGGTTCTCGAAAAACTGTTTTTT CASSYNRVLEKLFF
TRBJ1-5 TRBV5-1 16 . . TGCGCCAGCAGCTTAGGCGAGACAGGCGGGACTCAGCCCCAGCATTTT CASSLGETGGTQPQHF